This T cell receptor (beta chain) was sequenced during a study of T cells in localized non-small cell lung cancer. TCRdb's copy holds only in-frame clones and misses some; the assay was immunoSEQ multiplex PCR. The sample contains approximately 80,000 clones, 80% of which appear only once. Germline V lookup: CDR1 GTSNPN, CDR2 SVGIG (reference sequence). Trimming took off 2 bases at V and 6 bases at J, with 20 bases between the two ends. This CDR3 has 15 residues. Study-wide points: A single tumor region was sequenced, leaving heterogeneity possible. Adjacent lung exhibited a median of approximately 59 among the 100 most abundant tumor clones. Elevated circulating T cell density in blood was associated with longer overall survival. Uninvolved adjacent lung, not tumor, had the highest T cell clonality.

With respect to this clone: Antigen unknown.

The chain has TRBV30 and TRBJ2-7; weak D call: TRBD2 (6 bases). This clonotype originated in a female donor over 55 with stage I lung adenocarcinoma. The specimen was peripheral blood, collected before any cancer treatment. The chain's CDR3 is CAWSSLSLAQVEQYF. DNA for the CDR3: TGTGCCTGGAGTTCCCTCTCGCTAGCGCAAGTCGAGCAGTACTTC.